This T cell receptor (beta chain) was recovered during a study of graft-versus-host responses after intestinal transplantation. Background on the study: After anti-thymocyte globulin induction, recipients took tacrolimus and steroids for 3 to 4 years. Findings of the study overall: GvH clones occurred in recipient marrow; some first appeared in ileum or blood. When patients had graft-donor T cell macrochimerism, their allografts held high graft-versus-host to host-versus-graft clonal ratios. There was an association between peak levels of circulating GvH clones and early post-transplant HvG declines.

Regarding this clone: The antigen is not known.

Sequenced by immunoSEQ multiplex PCR; TCRdb stores in-frame clones only, minus some. The repertoire consists of 80,000 to 95,000 clones, with about 93% occurring once and the leading ten covering 5.5% to 7%. Germline lookup yields CDR1 SQVTM and CDR2 ANQGSEA. V was clipped by 0 bases and J by 6 bases, with 17 bases between them. The CDR3 runs to 15 residues. This receptor was obtained from a human donor who received an intestinal transplant. Here the sequenced sample was unstimulated CD8+ T cells sorted from spleen or lymph node cells, taken before intestinal transplant. The gene calls are TRBV29-1 and TRBJ1-2; D is undetermined. CDR3 nucleotides: TGCAGCGTTGAAGAGGATTCAGGAACAACGGATGGCTACACCTTC. As protein: CSVEEDSGTTDGYTF.